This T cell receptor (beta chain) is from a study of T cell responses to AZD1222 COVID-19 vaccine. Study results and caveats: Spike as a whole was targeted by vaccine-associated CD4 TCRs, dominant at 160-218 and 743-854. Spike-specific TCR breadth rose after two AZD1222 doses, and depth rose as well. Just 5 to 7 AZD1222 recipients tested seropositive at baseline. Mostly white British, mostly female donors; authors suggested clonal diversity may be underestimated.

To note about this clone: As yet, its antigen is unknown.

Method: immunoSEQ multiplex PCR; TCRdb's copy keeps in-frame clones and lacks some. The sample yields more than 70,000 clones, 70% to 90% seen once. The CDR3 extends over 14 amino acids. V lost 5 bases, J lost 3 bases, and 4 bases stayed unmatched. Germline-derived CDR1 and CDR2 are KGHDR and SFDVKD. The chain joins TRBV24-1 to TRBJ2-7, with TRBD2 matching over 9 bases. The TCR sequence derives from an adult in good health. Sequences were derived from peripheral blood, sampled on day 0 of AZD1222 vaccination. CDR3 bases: TGTGCCACCAGTGCGCCTAGCGGGGTCTACGAGCAGTACTTC. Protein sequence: CATSAPSGVYEQYF.